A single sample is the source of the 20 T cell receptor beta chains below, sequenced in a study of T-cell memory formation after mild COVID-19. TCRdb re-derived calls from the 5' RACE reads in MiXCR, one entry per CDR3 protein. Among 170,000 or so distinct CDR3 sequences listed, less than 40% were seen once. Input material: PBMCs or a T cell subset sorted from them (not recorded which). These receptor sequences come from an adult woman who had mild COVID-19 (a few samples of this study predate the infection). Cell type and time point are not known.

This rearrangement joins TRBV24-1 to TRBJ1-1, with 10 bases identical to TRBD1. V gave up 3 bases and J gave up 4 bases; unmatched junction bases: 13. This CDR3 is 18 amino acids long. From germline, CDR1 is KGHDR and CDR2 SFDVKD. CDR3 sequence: CATSDGHDRGLGGTEAFF. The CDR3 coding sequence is TGTGCCACCAGTGATGGCCACGACAGGGGGCTCGGAGGCACTGAAGCTTTCTTT.

For the CDR3, the DNA is TGTGCCAGCAGCTTAAGGGGATTAGCGGGAGGTTATAACACAGATACGCAGTATTTT. It yields the protein CASSLRGLAGGYNTDTQYF. The rearrangement links TRBV7-3 to TRBJ2-3; 10 nucleotides match TRBD2. The V gene end was trimmed by 1 base and the J gene end by 2 bases; junction bases not matched to a gene: 12. Per germline, CDR1 SGHTA and CDR2 FQGTGA. The CDR3 consists of 19 residues.

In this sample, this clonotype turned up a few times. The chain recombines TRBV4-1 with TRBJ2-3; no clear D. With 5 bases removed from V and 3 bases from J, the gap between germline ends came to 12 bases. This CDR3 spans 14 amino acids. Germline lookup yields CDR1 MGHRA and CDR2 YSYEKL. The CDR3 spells CASSYFDQTDTQYF. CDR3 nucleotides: TGCGCCAGCAGCTATTTCGACCAGACAGATACGCAGTATTTT.

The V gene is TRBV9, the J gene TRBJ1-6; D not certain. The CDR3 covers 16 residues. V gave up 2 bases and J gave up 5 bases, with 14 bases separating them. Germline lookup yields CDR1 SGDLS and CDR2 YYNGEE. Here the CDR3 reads CASSVADLGNNSPLHF. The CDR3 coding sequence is TGTGCCAGCAGCGTTGCCGACCTGGGGAATAATTCACCCCTCCACTTT.

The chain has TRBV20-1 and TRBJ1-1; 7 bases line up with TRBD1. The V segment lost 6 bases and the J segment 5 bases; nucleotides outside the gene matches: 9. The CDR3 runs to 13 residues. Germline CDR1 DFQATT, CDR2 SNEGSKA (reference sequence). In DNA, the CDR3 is TGCAGTGCGCATCACAGGGGAGTGACTGAAGCTTTCTTT. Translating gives CSAHHRGVTEAFF.

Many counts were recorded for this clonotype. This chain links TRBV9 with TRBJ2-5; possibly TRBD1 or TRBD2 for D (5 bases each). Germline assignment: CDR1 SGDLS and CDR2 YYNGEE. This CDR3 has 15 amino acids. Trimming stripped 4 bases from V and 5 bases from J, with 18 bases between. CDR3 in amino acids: CASSLGTVTGETQYF. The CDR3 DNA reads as TGTGCCAGCAGCCTCGGGACGGTTACGGGGGAGACCCAGTACTTC. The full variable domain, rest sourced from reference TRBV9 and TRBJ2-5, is DSGVTQTPKHLITATGQRVTLRCSPRSGDLSVYWYQQSLDQGLQFLIQYYNGEERAKGNILERFSAQQFPDLHSELNLSSLELGDSALYFCASSLGTVTGETQYFGPGTRLLVL.

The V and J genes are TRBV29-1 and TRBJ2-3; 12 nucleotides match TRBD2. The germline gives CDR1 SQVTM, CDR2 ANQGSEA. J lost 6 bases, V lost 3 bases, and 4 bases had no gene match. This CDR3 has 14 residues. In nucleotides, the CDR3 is TGCAGCGTTGAGTCGCTAGCGGGAGGGGATACGCAGTATTTT. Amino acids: CSVESLAGGDTQYF.

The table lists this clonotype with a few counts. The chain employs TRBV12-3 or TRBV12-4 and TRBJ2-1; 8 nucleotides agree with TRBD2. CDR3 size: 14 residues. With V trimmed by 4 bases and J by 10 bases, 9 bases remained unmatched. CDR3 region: CASSWGAGAREQFF. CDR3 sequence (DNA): TGTGCCAGCAGTTGGGGAGCGGGAGCTCGGGAGCAGTTCTTC.

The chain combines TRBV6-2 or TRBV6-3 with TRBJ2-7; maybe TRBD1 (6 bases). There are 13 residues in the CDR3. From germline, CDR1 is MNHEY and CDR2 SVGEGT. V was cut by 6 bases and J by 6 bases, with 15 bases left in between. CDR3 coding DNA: TGTGCCAGCAGGACAACAACAGGGTCCGAGCAGTACTTC. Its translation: CASRTTTGSEQYF.

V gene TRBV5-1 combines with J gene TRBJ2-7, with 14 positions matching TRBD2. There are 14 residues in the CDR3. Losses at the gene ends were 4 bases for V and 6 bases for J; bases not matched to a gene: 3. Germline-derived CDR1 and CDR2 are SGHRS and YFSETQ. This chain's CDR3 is CASSPGLAGGEQYF. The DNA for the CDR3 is TGCGCCAGCAGCCCCGGACTAGCGGGAGGCGAGCAGTACTTC.

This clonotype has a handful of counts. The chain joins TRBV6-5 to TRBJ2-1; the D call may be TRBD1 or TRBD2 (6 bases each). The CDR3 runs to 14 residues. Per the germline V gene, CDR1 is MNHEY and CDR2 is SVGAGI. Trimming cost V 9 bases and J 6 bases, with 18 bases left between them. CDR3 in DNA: TGTGCCAGTGGGAACGGGGGCGAAGGCAATGAGCAGTTCTTC. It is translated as CASGNGGEGNEQFF.

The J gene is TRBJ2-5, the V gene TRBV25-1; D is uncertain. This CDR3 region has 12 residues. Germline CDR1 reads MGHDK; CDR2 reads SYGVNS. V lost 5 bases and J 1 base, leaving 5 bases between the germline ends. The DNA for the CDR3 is TGTGCCAGCAGTTCTCCCCAAGAGACCCAGTACTTC. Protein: CASSSPQETQYF. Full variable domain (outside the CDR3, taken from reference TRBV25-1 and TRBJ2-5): EADIYQTPRYLVIGTGKKITLECSQTMGHDKMYWYQQDPGMELHLIHYSYGVNSTEKGDLSSESTVSRIRTEHFPLTLESARPSHTSQYLCASSSPQETQYFGPGTRLLVL.

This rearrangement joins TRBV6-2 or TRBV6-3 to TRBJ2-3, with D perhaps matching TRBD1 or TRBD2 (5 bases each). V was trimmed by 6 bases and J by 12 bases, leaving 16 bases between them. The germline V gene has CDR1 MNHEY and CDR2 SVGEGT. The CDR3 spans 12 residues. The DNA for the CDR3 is TGTGCCAGCAGCCTCGGGACGGCGCCCCAGTATTTT. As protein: CASSLGTAPQYF.

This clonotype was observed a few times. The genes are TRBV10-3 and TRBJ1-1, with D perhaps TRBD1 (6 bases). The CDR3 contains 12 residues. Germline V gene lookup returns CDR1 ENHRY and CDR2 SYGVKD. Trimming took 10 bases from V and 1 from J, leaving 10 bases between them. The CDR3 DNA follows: TGTGCCACTTCGGACAGGAACACTGAAGCTTTCTTT. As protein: CATSDRNTEAFF.

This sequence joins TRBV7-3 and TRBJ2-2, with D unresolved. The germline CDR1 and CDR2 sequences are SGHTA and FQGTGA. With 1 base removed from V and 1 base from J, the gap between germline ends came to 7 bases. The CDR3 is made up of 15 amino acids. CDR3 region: CASSLNPRNTGELFF. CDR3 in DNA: TGTGCCAGCAGCTTAAATCCCAGGAACACCGGGGAGCTGTTTTTT.

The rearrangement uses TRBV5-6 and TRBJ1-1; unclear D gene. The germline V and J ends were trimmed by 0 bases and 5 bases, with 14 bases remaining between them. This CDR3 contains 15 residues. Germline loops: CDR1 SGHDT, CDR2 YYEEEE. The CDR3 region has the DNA TGTGCCAGCAGCTTGGTGGCCCCCCTGTCGACTGAAGCTTTCTTT. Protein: CASSLVAPLSTEAFF.

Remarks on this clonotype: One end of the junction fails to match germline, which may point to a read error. Written as DNA, the CDR3 is TGCGCCAGCAGGCCCGGACAGGGGGACAACTATGGCTACACCTTC. It translates to CASRPGQGDNYGYTF. The chain joins TRBV6-6 to TRBJ1-2, with 10 bases fitting TRBD1. The CDR3 runs 15 residues. Germline V gene lookup returns CDR1 MNHNY and CDR2 SVGAGI (reference sequence).

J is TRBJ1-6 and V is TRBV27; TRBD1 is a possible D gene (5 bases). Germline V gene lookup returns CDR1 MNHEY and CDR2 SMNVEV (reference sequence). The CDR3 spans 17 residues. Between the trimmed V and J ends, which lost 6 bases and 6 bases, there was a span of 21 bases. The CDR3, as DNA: TGTGCCAGCAGCCTAGGACACCCGCGATCCCGTAATTCACCCCTCCACTTT. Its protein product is CASSLGHPRSRNSPLHF.

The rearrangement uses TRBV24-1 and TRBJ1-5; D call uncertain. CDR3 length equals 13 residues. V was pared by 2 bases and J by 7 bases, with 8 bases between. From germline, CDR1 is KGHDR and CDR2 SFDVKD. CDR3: CATSDSERQPQHF. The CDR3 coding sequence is TGTGCCACCAGTGATTCTGAAAGGCAGCCCCAGCATTTT.

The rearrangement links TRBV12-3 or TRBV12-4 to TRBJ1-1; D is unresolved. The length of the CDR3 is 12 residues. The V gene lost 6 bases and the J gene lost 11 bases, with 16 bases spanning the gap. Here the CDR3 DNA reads TGTGCCAGCAGCCTCCCAAGTGGCGGCGCTTTCTTT. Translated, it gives CASSLPSGGAFF.